This is a list of T cell receptor beta chains from one sample in a study of T cell responses to AZD1222 COVID-19 vaccine. Assay: immunoSEQ multiplex PCR; the TCRdb copy retains only in-frame clones and omits some. The top ten hold around 4.9% of the sample, which has 80,000 or so clones, roughly 90% seen once. Sequencing used peripheral blood, obtained on day 0 of AZD1222 vaccination. Receptor source: an adult in good health. Both conserved end residues are part of each CDR3. A D gene is named only where the DNA matches it firmly. Clone size appears in some rows only: once, few, many, or a class for an expanded clone.

d_call cdr3_length j_call clone_size v_call cdr3_aa cdr3_nt
TRBD1 13 TRBJ2-1 - TRBV24-1 CATNHRGYNEQFF TGTGCCACCAATCACAGGGGTTACAATGAGCAGTTCTTC
- 14 TRBJ1-2 - TRBV10-3 CAISELAGVGGYTF TGTGCCATCAGTGAGTTGGCAGGGGTGGGAGGCTACACCTTC
TRBD1 17 TRBJ1-6 - TRBV7-2 CASSTGQGSSYNSPLHF TGTGCCAGCAGCACGGGACAGGGAAGCTCCTATAATTCACCCCTCCACTTT
TRBD1 17 TRBJ1-1 - TRBV12-5 CASGLDPGRDRGTEAFF TGTGCTAGTGGTTTGGACCCCGGTAGAGACAGGGGCACTGAAGCTTTCTTT
- 13 TRBJ1-1 - TRBV19 CASSIRGNTEAFF TGTGCCAGTAGTATTAGGGGGAACACTGAAGCTTTCTTT
- 11 TRBJ1-1 - TRBV28 CASSFQAEAFF TGTGCCAGCAGTTTCCAGGCTGAAGCTTTCTTT
- 12 TRBJ1-1 - TRBV9 CASSPLDTEAFF TGTGCCAGCAGCCCCCTGGATACTGAAGCTTTCTTT
TRBD2 15 TRBJ2-1 - TRBV6-5 CASPKERGGRNEQFF TGTGCCAGCCCCAAGGAGCGGGGGGGCAGGAATGAGCAGTTCTTC
TRBD1 16 TRBJ1-1 - TRBV6-2/TRBV6-3 CASSYRDSGPNTEAFF TGTGCCAGCAGTTACCGGGACAGCGGGCCGAACACTGAAGCTTTCTTT
- 17 TRBJ1-1 - TRBV21-1 CASSKARGNHPNTEAFF TGTGCCAGCAGCAAAGCACGGGGCAACCATCCGAACACTGAAGCTTTCTTT
TRBD1 16 TRBJ1-6 - TRBV6-2/TRBV6-3 CASSRTGSSYNSPLHF TGTGCCAGCAGCAGGACAGGGAGCTCCTATAATTCACCCCTCCACTTT
- 13 TRBJ1-4 - TRBV6-1 CASSDQINEKLFF TGTGCCAGCAGTGACCAGATTAATGAAAAACTGTTTTTT
TRBD1 13 TRBJ1-1 - TRBV10-1 CASSLTGETEAFF TGCGCCAGCAGTTTGACAGGGGAGACTGAAGCTTTCTTT
- 14 TRBJ1-2 - TRBV3-1/TRBV3-2 CASSQGNGVGGYTF TGTGCCAGCAGCCAAGGAAACGGGGTCGGCGGCTACACCTTC
- 15 TRBJ1-5 - TRBV5-1 CASSREGLGEQPQHF TGCGCCAGCAGCCGCGAAGGGCTGGGCGAGCAGCCCCAGCATTTT
TRBD2 17 TRBJ2-3 - TRBV3-1/TRBV3-2 CASSQGASGGARDTQYF TGTGCCAGCAGCCAAGGGGCTAGCGGGGGGGCGAGGGATACGCAGTATTTT
- 15 TRBJ1-5 - TRBV5-1 CASSVQGLDNQPQHF TGCGCCAGCAGCGTACAGGGTTTGGACAATCAGCCCCAGCATTTT
TRBD1 14 TRBJ1-2 - TRBV18 CASSPLGQGEGYTF TGTGCCAGCTCACCACTAGGACAGGGGGAAGGCTACACCTTC
- 19 TRBJ2-5 - TRBV24-1 CATSDQTPDRSEYQETQYF TGTGCCACCAGTGATCAAACCCCGGACCGGAGTGAATACCAAGAGACCCAGTACTTC
- 14 TRBJ1-1 - TRBV21-1 CASSKGRAVTEAFF TGTGCCAGCAGCAAAGGTAGGGCGGTCACTGAAGCTTTCTTT
- 16 TRBJ2-7 - TRBV7-2 CASSVEAGRGLHEQYF TGTGCCAGCAGCGTGGAGGCCGGCAGGGGTCTACACGAGCAGTACTTC
- 16 TRBJ1-2 once TRBV18 CASSPKVRAESYGYTF TGCGCCAGCTCACCGAAAGTGAGGGCGGAGTCGTATGGCTACACCTTC
- 11 TRBJ1-2 - TRBV20-1 CSARQDYGYTF TGCAGTGCCAGACAGGACTATGGCTACACCTTC
TRBD2 16 TRBJ2-2 - TRBV30 CAWAKQSGGYGGELFF TGTGCCTGGGCTAAACAAAGCGGGGGGTACGGCGGGGAGCTGTTTTTT
- 14 TRBJ2-1 once TRBV2 CASGEGTGYNEQFF TGTGCCAGCGGGGAAGGGACTGGCTACAATGAGCAGTTCTTC
- 14 TRBJ2-7 - TRBV29-1 CSVIGGASDYEQYF TGCAGCGTGATCGGGGGTGCCTCCGACTACGAGCAGTACTTC
TRBD1 13 TRBJ1-2 once TRBV28 CASKFQGGYGYTF TGTGCCAGCAAATTCCAGGGGGGCTATGGCTACACCTTC
- 12 TRBJ2-5 - TRBV19 CASSADRETQYF TGTGCCAGTAGTGCGGACCGGGAGACCCAGTACTTC
- 11 TRBJ2-7 - TRBV24-1 CATSDRWEQYF TGTGCCACCAGTGATCGTTGGGAGCAGTACTTC
- 12 TRBJ2-7 - TRBV12-3/TRBV12-4 CASSRGGSSQYF TGTGCCAGCAGCCGCGGTGGGTCCTCGCAGTACTTC
- 13 TRBJ2-5 - TRBV19 CASSLVRVMTQYF TGTGCCAGTAGTTTGGTCAGGGTTATGACCCAGTACTTC
- 15 TRBJ1-2 once TRBV28 CASSSSRGEGGGYTF TGTGCCAGCAGTTCGAGCAGGGGAGAGGGAGGCGGCTACACCTTC
- 15 TRBJ1-2 - TRBV18 CASSPVAGVHYGYTF TGTGCCAGCTCACCAGTAGCAGGGGTTCACTATGGCTACACCTTC